This section outlines one T cell receptor (beta chain) sequence together with its context. CDR1 and CDR2 (germline): KGHDR, SFDVKD. The CDR3 covers 12 residues. Trimming stripped 7 bases from V and 1 base from J, with 7 bases between. The record originates from a study of blood T cell repertoires in COVID-19. In the study overall: From the United States, Italy and Spain came samples of acute and convalescent COVID-19.

The repertoire was sequenced with immunoSEQ multiplex PCR; TCRdb's copy has only in-frame clones and lacks some. The sample lists around 440,000 clones; more than 70% were seen once. Material: peripheral blood. The clonotype was recovered from a woman in her 50s with COVID-19, enrolled during active disease. The gene calls are TRBV24-1 and TRBJ2-7; tentatively, D is TRBD2 (5 bases). The DNA of the CDR3 is TGTGCCACCAGCGGGGTTTCCTACGAGCAGTACTTC. This sequence encodes CATSGVSYEQYF.